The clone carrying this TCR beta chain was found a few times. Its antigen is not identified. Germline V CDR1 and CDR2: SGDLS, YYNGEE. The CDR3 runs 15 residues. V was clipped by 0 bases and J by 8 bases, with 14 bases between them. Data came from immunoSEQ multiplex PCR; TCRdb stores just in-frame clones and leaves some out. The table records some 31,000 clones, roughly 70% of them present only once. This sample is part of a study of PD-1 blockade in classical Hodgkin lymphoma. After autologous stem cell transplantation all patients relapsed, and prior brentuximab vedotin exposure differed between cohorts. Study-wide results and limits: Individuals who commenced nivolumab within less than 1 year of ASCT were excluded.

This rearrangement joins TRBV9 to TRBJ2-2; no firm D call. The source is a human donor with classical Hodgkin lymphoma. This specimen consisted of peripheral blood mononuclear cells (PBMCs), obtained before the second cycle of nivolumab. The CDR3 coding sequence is TGTGCCAGCAGCGTAGGAGTTGGGGTAGCAGGGGAGCTGTTTTTT. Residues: CASSVGVGVAGELFF.